The 2 T cell receptor beta chains reported below all come from one sample, sequenced in a study of vaccination and CD4 T cells after COVID-19. Treatment reported: approximately 11-day PBMC culture with coronavirus spike peptide pools or control peptides (ViraFEST assay). These TCRs' antigens remain unknown. An Oncomine TCR Beta short-read assay was used to sequence the DNA from cultured CD4+ T cells. TCRdb re-called the PCR reads with MiXCR, one entry per CDR3 protein. The table includes more than 7,500 distinct CDR3 sequences, roughly 50% detected once. Sequenced: CD4+ T cells from blood, cultured in vitro. The receptors stem from a human donor who had recovered from COVID-19.

V usage is TRBV20-1 and J usage is TRBJ2-7; 9 bases are a match to TRBD1. Germline-derived CDR1 and CDR2 are DFQATT and SNEGSKA (reference sequence). The CDR3 is 18 amino acids. Here the CDR3 DNA reads TGCAGCTCAAACAGCCTCGGGACAGGGAGGCATTGGTGGTACGAGCAGTACTTC. Amino acid sequence: CSSNSLGTGRHWWYEQYF.

V and J are TRBV25-1 and TRBJ2-1, with D possibly being TRBD1 or TRBD2 (6 bases each). Trimming cost V 1 base and J 3 bases, with 10 bases left between them. The CDR3 loop spans 15 amino acids. Germline V gives CDR1 MGHDK, CDR2 SYGVNS. The CDR3 protein is CASSESRGVYNEQFF. The CDR3, as DNA: TGTGCCAGCAGTGAATCTAGGGGGGTCTACAATGAGCAGTTCTTC.